This TCR beta chain emerged from a study of T cell responses to AZD1222 COVID-19 vaccine (dated by TCRdb to the early 2020s). For the wider study: TCR sequencing was performed for some 250 trial participants, of whom about 200 were given two doses of AZD1222 and around 25 were given two doses of MenACWY control vaccine. Trial participants were enrolled by age into subgroups of 18-55, 56-69 and 70-plus years, and around 150, 28 and 57 TCR-sequenced participants, respectively, were included in these subgroups. The research as a whole found: Most participants were white British and females outnumbered males, and the authors suggested that clonal diversity may have been underestimated. Vaccine-associated CD4 TCRs spanned the whole spike protein, with dominant responses in regions 160-218 and 743-854. Because no day 14 peak-response samples were available, the repertoires could be characterized only after the peak T cell response. Conclusions about previously exposed vaccinees were limited because only six or seven AZD1222 recipients were SARS-CoV-2 seropositive at baseline. Reportedly, almost half of the unique spike-specific TCRs recognized epitopes lying outside the regions that are mutated in the B.1.351 and B.1.1.7 variants. After two AZD1222 doses, both the breadth and the depth of spike-specific TCRs were significantly higher than at day 0 and than in MenACWY recipients. In the small 56-69-year group, the increase in depth fell short of significance, most likely because of low power.

The CDR3 regions of human TCRbeta chains were analyzed by immunosequencing. In the original analysis: Repertoire TCRs were checked for matches against a reference library of SARS-CoV-2-specific TCRs that had been generated using the MIRA antigen-specificity platform. Breadth was defined as the fraction of unique TCRs that were SARS-CoV-2-associated. Depth was defined as the fraction of total T cells that were SARS-CoV-2-associated. Using the MIRA data, each spike-specific TCR was mapped to the spike region that the TCR reacts to and placed in a CD4 or CD8 class. Log10-transformed breadth and depth values were compared by one-way ANOVA with Sidak's multiple comparisons tests. TCRdb retrieved this table from immuneACCESS and kept in-frame rearrangements only. Not all clones are present; in checked studies, unresolved V genes account for under half, and no reason is known for the remainder. That table supplies the V and J calls and clone size; D and trimming were determined from the DNA. This sample lists about 110,000 clones; approximately 90% were detected once. Clones ranked in the top ten supply over 3% of the sample.

The time point label, read with the paper, signifies: baseline before first vaccination. What the treatment or condition label conveys for this sample: meningococcal conjugate vaccine given as trial control. Samples from vaccinated people were obtained from the UK trials COV001 and COV002, which included a single-blind randomized controlled phase 2/3 trial of AZD1222 (ChAdOx1 nCoV-19) in healthy adults. Trial participant PBMC samples were collected at day 0 and day 28 after the second dose for TCRbeta chain sequencing. From the cysteine up to the phenylalanine, the CDR3 has a length of 16 residues. This entry keeps only the CDR3 DNA: 48 bases, framed from base 1. Comment on this clone: Its antigen has not been determined. Nothing much larger sits one base from this clone, and base qualities are not available.

This chain joins TRBV7-5 to TRBJ1-2. TRBV7-5 is marked as a pseudogene. Material: peripheral blood, obtained on day 0 of MenACWY control vaccination. The clonotype was recovered from an adult in good health. The CDR3 is CARSRRGRAAAYGYTF. The DNA sequence is given as TGTGCCAGAAGCCGCCGGGGACGCGCCGCTGCGTATGGCTACACCTTC.